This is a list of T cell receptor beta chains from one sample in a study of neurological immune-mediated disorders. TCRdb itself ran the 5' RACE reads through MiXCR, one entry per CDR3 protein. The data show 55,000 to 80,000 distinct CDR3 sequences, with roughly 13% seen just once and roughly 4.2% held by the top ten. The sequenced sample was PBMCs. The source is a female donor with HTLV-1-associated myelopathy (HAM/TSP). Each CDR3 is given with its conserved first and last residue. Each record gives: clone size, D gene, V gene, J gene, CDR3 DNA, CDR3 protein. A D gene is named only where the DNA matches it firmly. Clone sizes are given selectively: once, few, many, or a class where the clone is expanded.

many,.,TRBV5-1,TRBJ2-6,TGCGCCAGCGGGAACAGCCGCTCTGGGGCCAACGTCCTGACTTTC,CASGNSRSGANVLTF
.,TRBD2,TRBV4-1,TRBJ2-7,TGCGCCAGCAGCTTATGGGGGGGGACCTACGAGCAGTACTTC,CASSLWGGTYEQYF
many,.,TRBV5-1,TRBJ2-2,TGCGCCAGCAGCTTGGCAGGGGTCACGAACACCGGGGAGCTGTTTTTT,CASSLAGVTNTGELFF
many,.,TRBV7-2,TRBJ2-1,TGTGCCAGCAGCTTTGGGGGGAGGGGGGCAGAGCATGAGCAGTTCTTC,CASSFGGRGAEHEQFF
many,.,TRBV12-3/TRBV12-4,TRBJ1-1,TGTGCCAGCAATCTGGGGTACACTGAAGCTTTCTTT,CASNLGYTEAFF
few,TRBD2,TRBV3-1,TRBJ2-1,TGTGCCAGCAGCGCAAGCGGGGGGGCCAGTGAGCAGTTCTTC,CASSASGGASEQFF
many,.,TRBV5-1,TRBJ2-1,TGCGCCAGCAGCGGGGGCGCAGGCGGGTCCTACAATGAGCAGTTCTTC,CASSGGAGGSYNEQFF
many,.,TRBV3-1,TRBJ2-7,TGCGCCAGCAGCCAGGGCTACGAGCAGTACTTC,CASSQGYEQYF
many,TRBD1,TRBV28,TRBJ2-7,TGTGCCAGCAGTTTCCCCGGGACAGGGGGCCACGAGCAGTACTTC,CASSFPGTGGHEQYF
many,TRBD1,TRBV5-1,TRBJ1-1,TGCGCCAGCAGCGCCCAGGGGGCTGGGGGGACTGAAGCTTTCTTT,CASSAQGAGGTEAFF
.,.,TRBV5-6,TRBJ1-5,TGTGCCAGCAGCTTGCACGGGCGGACCAATGAGCCCCAGCATTTT,CASSLHGRTNEPQHF
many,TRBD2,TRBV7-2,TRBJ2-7,TGTGCCAGTGTACTAGCGATGCACTCCTACGAGCAGTACTTC,CASVLAMHSYEQYF
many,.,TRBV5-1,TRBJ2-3,TGCGCCAGCAGCCCCTCTCAAGAGGAGGATACGCAGTATTTT,CASSPSQEEDTQYF
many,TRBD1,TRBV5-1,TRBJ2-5,TGCGCCAGCTCGAAAGGGACAGGGCGAGAGACCCAGTACTTC,CASSKGTGRETQYF
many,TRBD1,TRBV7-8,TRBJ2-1,TGTGCCAGCAGCTTAGAGGGTTGGGGACAGCCATACAATGAGCAGTTCTTC,CASSLEGWGQPYNEQFF
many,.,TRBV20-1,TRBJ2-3,TGCAGTGCCACCCGAGGAGATACGCAGTATTTT,CSATRGDTQYF
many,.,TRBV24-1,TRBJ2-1,TGTGCCACCAGTGACCACTTAGACAGGCTCTCCTACAATGAGCAGTTCTTC,CATSDHLDRLSYNEQFF
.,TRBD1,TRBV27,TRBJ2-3,TGTGCCAGCAGTCTACCCGCCGGGACAGGGTTCGCAGATACGCAGTATTTT,CASSLPAGTGFADTQYF
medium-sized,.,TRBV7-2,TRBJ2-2,TGTGCCAGCAGCTTAGCTCCCACAGGATCACGCGGGGAGCTGTTTTTT,CASSLAPTGSRGELFF
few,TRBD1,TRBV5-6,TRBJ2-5,TGTGCCAGCAGCAAGACAACCGGGACAGCACAAGAGACCCAGTACTTC,CASSKTTGTAQETQYF
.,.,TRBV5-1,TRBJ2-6,TGCGCCAGCAGCTTGGAGTCCGTTGCCTCTGGGGCCAACGTCCTGACTTTC,CASSLESVASGANVLTF
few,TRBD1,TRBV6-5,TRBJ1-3,TGTGCCAGCAGTTCGGGACAGGGTTCTGGAAACACCATATATTTT,CASSSGQGSGNTIYF
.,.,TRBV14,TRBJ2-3,TGTGCCAGCAGCCAACACACAGGGTCAGATACGCAGTATTTT,CASSQHTGSDTQYF
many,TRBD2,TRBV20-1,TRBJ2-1,TGCAGTGCTACGGGACTAGTTATTGAGCAGTTCTTC,CSATGLVIEQFF
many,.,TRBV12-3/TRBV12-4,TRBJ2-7,TGTGCCAGCTCATCAACAGGGTTCCACGAGCAGTACTTC,CASSSTGFHEQYF
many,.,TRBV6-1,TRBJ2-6,TGTGCCAGCATTTACAATCAGTTCTCTGGGGCCAACGTCCTGACTTTC,CASIYNQFSGANVLTF
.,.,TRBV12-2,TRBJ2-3,TGTGCAAGTCGTCCCAGGGTGGCAGGGGCCCTCTGGGGACTAGAGACGGATACGCAGTATTTT,CASRPRVAGALWGLETDTQYF
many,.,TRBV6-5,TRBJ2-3,TGTGCCCCCCCGTTGGCAGATACGCAGTATTTT,CAPPLADTQYF
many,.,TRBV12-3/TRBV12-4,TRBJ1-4,TGTGCCAGCAGGTTCTGGACTAGACAACTGTTTTTT,CASRFWTRQLFF
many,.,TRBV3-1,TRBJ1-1,TGTGCCAGCAGCCAAGAACCCTCTGAAGCTTTCTTT,CASSQEPSEAFF
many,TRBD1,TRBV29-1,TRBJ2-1,TGCAGCGTTGGGACAGGGGGCAATGAGCAGTTCTTC,CSVGTGGNEQFF
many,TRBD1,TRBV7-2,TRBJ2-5,TGTGCCAGCAGACAAACAGGGGGTCAGACCCAGTACTTC,CASRQTGGQTQYF
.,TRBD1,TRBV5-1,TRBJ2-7,TGCGCCAGCAGCGTCGGGACAGTCGTACAGTCCTACGAGCAGTACTTC,CASSVGTVVQSYEQYF
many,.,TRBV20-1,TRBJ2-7,TGCAGTGCCAGGCGGGATTTTAACTCCGAGCAGTACTTC,CSARRDFNSEQYF
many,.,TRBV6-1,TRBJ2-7,TGTGCCAGCGTTTTGGCAGGCTCCAACTACGAGCAGTACTTC,CASVLAGSNYEQYF
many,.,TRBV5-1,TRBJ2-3,TGCGCCAGCAGGTTGGACACCGGGGGGCCAGATACGCAGTATTTT,CASRLDTGGPDTQYF
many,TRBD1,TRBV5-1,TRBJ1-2,TGCGCCAGCAGCTTGGGGCAAGGGACAGGGGTCGGCTACACCTTC,CASSLGQGTGVGYTF
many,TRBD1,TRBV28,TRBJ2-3,TGTGCCAGCAGTTTAATCGGGACAGGGCGAACAGATACGCAGTATTTT,CASSLIGTGRTDTQYF
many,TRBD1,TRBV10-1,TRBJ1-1,TGCGCCAGCAGACCTGAACAGGGGATGAACACTGAAGCTTTCTTT,CASRPEQGMNTEAFF
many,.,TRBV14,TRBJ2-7,TGTGCCAGCAGGGACTCCCCCTCCTACGAGCAGTACTTC,CASRDSPSYEQYF
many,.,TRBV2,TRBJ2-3,TGTGCCAGCAGCGCCGTTATTACAGATACGCAGTATTTT,CASSAVITDTQYF
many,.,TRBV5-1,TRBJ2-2,TGCGCCAGCAGCTTGATCGCCCAGGGTTCCGGGGAGCTGTTTTTT,CASSLIAQGSGELFF
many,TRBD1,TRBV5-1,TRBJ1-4,TGCGCCAGCAGCTTGGACAGACAGGGAGGGGAAAAACTGTTTTTT,CASSLDRQGGEKLFF
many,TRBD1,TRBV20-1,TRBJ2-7,TGCAGTGCTAGAATGCCGGACAGGGGCTACGAGCAGTACTTC,CSARMPDRGYEQYF
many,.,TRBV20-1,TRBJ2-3,TGCAGTGCTAGAGATTTAAGATCGCGGGCCTTCAGGGCAGATACGCAGTATTTT,CSARDLRSRAFRADTQYF
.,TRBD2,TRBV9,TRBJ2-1,TGTGCCAGCAGCGTGGCCCCGGGGGGCGGGGGGATCGATGAGCAGTTCTTC,CASSVAPGGGGIDEQFF
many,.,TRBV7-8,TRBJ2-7,TGTGCCAGCTTGCCCGCGGGCCGTGGGGTCGACGAGCAGTACTTC,CASLPAGRGVDEQYF
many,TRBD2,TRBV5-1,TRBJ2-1,TGCGCCAGCAGCTTGGATGGCGGGGGGGCTAGGGAGCAGTTCTTC,CASSLDGGGAREQFF
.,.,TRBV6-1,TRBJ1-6,TGTGCCAGCAGTGACCCCGTACAGGTGGCAGAACCCCTCCACTTT,CASSDPVQVAEPLHF
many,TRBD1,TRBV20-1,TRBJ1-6,TGCAGTGCTAGAGATTACAGGACAGGGTCAAATTCACCCCTCCACTTT,CSARDYRTGSNSPLHF
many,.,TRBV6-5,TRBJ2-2,TGTGCCAGCAGTCCCAGGCCTCGGAACACCGGGGAGCTGTTTTTT,CASSPRPRNTGELFF
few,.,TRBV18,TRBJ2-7,TGTGCCAGCTCACCCCGGGCGCGGGACGAGCAGTACTTC,CASSPRARDEQYF
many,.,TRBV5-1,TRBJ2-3,TGCGCCAGCAGCCCCGGGACACAGGATACGCAGTATTTT,CASSPGTQDTQYF
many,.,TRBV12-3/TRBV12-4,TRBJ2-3,TGTGCCAGCAGTTTCGGACGGATCACAGATACGCAGTATTTT,CASSFGRITDTQYF
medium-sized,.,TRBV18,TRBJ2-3,TGTGCCAGCTCACCGAGCACAGATACGCAGTATTTT,CASSPSTDTQYF
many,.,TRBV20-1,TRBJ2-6,TGCAGTGCTACCCATCCGGGAGGGGCCAACGTCCTGACTTTC,CSATHPGGANVLTF
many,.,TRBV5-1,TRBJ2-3,TGCGCCAGCAGCCCCGGACTACTCATAACCACAGATACGCAGTATTTT,CASSPGLLITTDTQYF
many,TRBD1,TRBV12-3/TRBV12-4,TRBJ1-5,TGTGCCAGCAGCCCCGGGACAGCCCGAAATCAGCCCCAGCATTTT,CASSPGTARNQPQHF
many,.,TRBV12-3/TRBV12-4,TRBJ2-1,TGTGCCAGCAGTGCGGGGGCTGATGAGCAGTTCTTC,CASSAGADEQFF